This TCR beta chain was observed in a study of blood T cell repertoires in COVID-19 (dated by TCRdb to the early 2020s). With respect to the entire study: Samples from collaborators originated in the United States, Italy and Spain and spanned both the acute and convalescent phases of COVID-19. The material from the prospective study consisted of cDNA or gDNA derived from T cells, B-cell-depleted T cells, or PBMCs. Deeply sampled blood TCRbeta repertoires from subjects exposed to, actively infected with, or recovered from COVID-19 were included in the dataset. A freely available public database, intended as a resource for researchers studying the immune response to SARS-CoV-2, is where the repertoires were released. Samples came from the ongoing ImmuneRACE study (first 160 participants) plus 1,254 subjects from 6 global collaborators. Nearly every sample came with metadata listing a de-identified subject ID, COVID-19 status, age in years and sex. Where available, HLA class I and class II types were obtained from metadata supplied by the sample provider rather than from assay-based typing.

This clone was counted between two and nine times. The target of this receptor is not known. Base qualities are not at hand, and no much larger clone is one base apart. The collaborating institutions used their own protocols to collect whole blood in K2EDTA tubes. For TCRbeta analysis, collaborator samples were shipped as frozen whole blood, as isolated PBMCs, or as DNA extracted from either sample type. The investigation overall reported the following: Clinical and demographic metadata were provided uncurated, with the amount varying by source and participant.

TCRbeta CDR3 regions were amplified from genomic DNA using the immunoSEQ Assay, a bias-controlled multiplex PCR. Per the original workflow: The number of nucleated cells in each sample was estimated by amplification of reference gene primers within the assay. Sequence reads were collapsed and filtered to measure the absolute abundance of every unique TCRbeta CDR3 rearrangement. For each sample, productive Simpson clonality was calculated by taking the square root of Simpson's diversity index across productive rearrangements. In TCRdb, the immuneACCESS table is reduced to in-frame sequences with V and J assigned. These tables do not hold every clone; where another copy was compared, an unresolved V gene accounts for under half, and the others remain unexplained. The DNA was the basis for D and trimming; V, J and clone size are from that table. Present in this sample are 100,000 to 150,000 clones, approximately 80% of which were seen just once. About 4.2% of the sample is taken by the ten largest.

In the germline V gene (reference sequence), CDR1 corresponds to SGHNT and CDR2 to YYREEE. There are 13 amino acids in the CDR3, from cysteine to phenylalanine inclusive. Of the read, only the CDR3 DNA is kept; its 39 bases are in frame from base 1. Trimming removed 6 bases from V and 1 base from J, leaving 8 bases between the germline ends. This chain is built from TRBV5-4 and TRBJ1-3; too little of a D gene remains to name it. The sample comprised peripheral blood. The sequence came from a woman in her sixties or seventies with acute or convalescent COVID-19. The nucleotide sequence reads as follows: TGTGCCAGCAAAAACGAGTCTGGAAACACCATATATTTT. The encoded protein is CASKNESGNTIYF.